The 21 T cell receptor beta chains reported below all come from one sample, sequenced in a study of human T cells and chemical hapten exposure. Time point denoted: pre-sensitization, week 0. Treatment of the sample: therapeutic diphenylcyclopropenone sensitization with weekly scalp DPC. A single record per CDR3 protein comes from TCRdb applying MiXCR to the RACE reads. Of about 180,000 distinct CDR3 sequences detected, around 30% appear once; the ten largest clones hold less than 3%. Sequenced material: whole blood, taken in connection with sensitization to the hapten diphenylcyclopropenone (DPC). These receptors came from a woman aged 25 to 45 with alopecia areata. Some clones in this sample may be carry-over from other donors' samples.

This clonotype was seen a handful of times. The V and J genes are TRBV20-1 and TRBJ2-2; 8 bases are a match to TRBD1. Germline-derived CDR1 and CDR2 are DFQATT and SNEGSKA (reference sequence). With V trimmed by 2 bases and J by 6 bases, 5 bases remained unmatched. This CDR3 contains 14 residues. The CDR3 loop reads CSARYDRGAGELFF. In DNA, the CDR3 is TGCAGTGCTAGATATGACAGGGGCGCCGGGGAGCTGTTTTTT.

V usage is TRBV21-1 and J usage is TRBJ2-7; the D segment call TRBD2 is taken from the table without a DNA check. TRBV21-1 is annotated as a pseudogene. The CDR3 is made up of 11 amino acids. The CDR3 protein is CASSPPNEQYF. CDR3 bases: TGTGCCAGCAGCCCTCCCAACGAGCAGTACTTC.

The V gene is TRBV7-2, the J gene TRBJ2-1; D is unclear. Trimming stripped 4 bases from V and 9 bases from J, with 10 bases between. This CDR3 region has 12 residues. Germline V CDR1 and CDR2: SGHTA, FQGNSA. The CDR3 DNA sequence: TGTGCCAGCAGCTCCGACTGGTTTGAGCAGTTCTTC. Translation gives CASSSDWFEQFF.

This clonotype turned up a few times. The V gene is TRBV6-4, the J gene TRBJ2-1; 10 positions agree with TRBD2. The V and J ends lost 3 bases and 6 bases, in that order; junction bases with no gene match: 5. Per germline, CDR1 MRHNA and CDR2 SNTAGT. The CDR3 covers 15 residues. CDR3 sequence reads: CASSEGAGGPNEQFF. CDR3 in DNA: TGTGCCAGCAGTGAAGGAGCGGGGGGGCCCAATGAGCAGTTCTTC.

This clonotype was seen a few times. This sequence joins TRBV28 and TRBJ2-7; D may be TRBD1 or TRBD2 (6 bases each). In germline, CDR1 is MDHEN, CDR2 SYDVKM. V dropped 5 bases and J dropped 4 bases, with 18 bases sitting between them. The CDR3 spans 15 residues. DNA for the CDR3: TGTGCCAGCAGTCCCCCGGGGGCGAGCAGGTACGAGCAGTACTTC. Amino acids: CASSPPGASRYEQYF.

This sequence joins TRBV11-1 and TRBJ1-2; no firm D call. The germline V and J ends were trimmed by 5 bases and 3 bases, with 13 bases remaining between them. This CDR3 has 14 residues. Germline V lookup: CDR1 SGHAT, CDR2 FQDESV (reference sequence). The CDR3: CASSPLDSDYGYTF. CDR3 bases: TGTGCCAGCAGCCCCTTGGACTCCGACTATGGCTACACCTTC.

In its sample, this clonotype was seen a few times. The chain uses TRBV4-3 and TRBJ2-6; D gene ambiguous. Trimming took 0 bases from V and 4 from J, leaving 4 bases between them. CDR3 length: 14 amino acids. Germline lookup yields CDR1 LGHNA and CDR2 YSLEER. The CDR3 DNA reads TGCGCCAGCAGCCAAGATTTAGGGGCCAACGTCCTGACTTTC. It specifies CASSQDLGANVLTF.

This clonotype was observed a few times. The chain has TRBV20-1 and TRBJ2-1; perhaps TRBD2 as D (5 bases). Germline CDR1 DFQATT, CDR2 SNEGSKA (reference sequence). The CDR3 totals 13 residues. V lost 4 bases, J lost 4 bases, and 11 bases lay in between. CDR3 bases: TGCAGTGCTACCGATACTAGTTACAATGAGCAGTTCTTC. Translation: CSATDTSYNEQFF.

The chain has TRBV29-1 and TRBJ2-1; 7 nucleotides match TRBD2. J gave up 8 bases and V 4 bases, and 5 bases lay outside the gene matches. CDR1 SQVTM and CDR2 ANQGSEA come from the germline V gene. The CDR3 totals 12 residues. CDR3 region: CSVGPGRDEQFF. The CDR3 DNA reads TGCAGCGTTGGGCCAGGGAGGGATGAGCAGTTCTTC.

V and J are TRBV28 and TRBJ1-5, with D possibly TRBD1 on 5 matching bases. V lost 2 bases, J lost 3 bases, and 14 bases lay in between. CDR1 is MDHEN, CDR2 SYDVKM, per germline. The CDR3 contains 16 residues. CDR3 loop: CASSLPTTANNQPQHF. DNA of the CDR3: TGTGCCAGCAGTTTACCGACGACAGCGAACAATCAGCCCCAGCATTTT.

A few counts support this clonotype. The chain links TRBV28 to TRBJ1-1; a possible D gene is TRBD1 (6 bases). This CDR3 comprises 16 residues. The ends were cut back, 7 bases at V and 4 bases at J, with 22 bases in the middle. In germline, CDR1 is MDHEN, CDR2 SYDVKM. The CDR3 bases are TGTGCCAGCACTCGATCAGTGGGGGCGGTTGGCACTGAAGCTTTCTTT. Translation gives CASTRSVGAVGTEAFF.

This clonotype was picked up a small number of times. This chain uses TRBV6-5 with TRBJ2-3; maybe TRBD2 (6 bases). Germline values: CDR1 MNHEY, CDR2 SVGAGI. This CDR3 is 15 amino acids long. The V gene lost 5 bases and the J gene lost 0 bases, with 12 bases spanning the gap. CDR3 nucleotides: TGTGCCAGCAGTATGGGGACTGCCAGCACAGATACGCAGTATTTT. Its translation: CASSMGTASTDTQYF.

This clonotype has only one observation. The genes are TRBV20-1 and TRBJ2-7; TRBD2 matches 7 bases. With 0 bases clipped from V and 2 bases from J, the junction kept 10 bases outside the gene matches. The CDR3 is 16 amino acids. The germline V gene has CDR1 DFQATT and CDR2 SNEGSKA (reference sequence). Here the CDR3 DNA reads TGCAGTGCTAGAGATGATGGTAGCGGGTCCCCCTACGAGCAGTACTTC. Protein: CSARDDGSGSPYEQYF.

The V call is TRBV20-1, the J call TRBJ1-3; D might be TRBD1 (6 bases). V shed 7 bases and J shed 2 bases, with 12 bases lying between them. The CDR3 has 13 residues. Germline V gives CDR1 DFQATT, CDR2 SNEGSKA (reference sequence). CDR3: CSVGGQAGNTIYF. Written as DNA, the CDR3 is TGCAGTGTCGGGGGGCAAGCTGGAAACACCATATATTTT.

The chain carries TRBV7-2 and TRBJ2-1, with TRBD2 identical over 11 bases. CDR1 is SGHTA and CDR2 is FQGNSA in the germline V gene. The CDR3 contains 15 residues. The trim removed 5 bases at V and 6 bases at J, leaving 6 bases unmatched. In DNA, the CDR3 is TGTGCCAGCAGCCGTAGCGGGGGGGCCCCCAATGAGCAGTTCTTC. It encodes CASSRSGGAPNEQFF. The variable domain in full, completed from reference TRBV7-2 and TRBJ2-1, reads GAGVSQSPSNKVTEKGKDVELRCDPISGHTALYWYRQSLGQGLEFLIYFQGNSAPDKSGLPSDRFSAERTGGSVSTLTIQRTQQEDSAVYLCASSRSGGAPNEQFFGPGTRLTVL.

The chain couples TRBV21-1 to TRBJ2-1; the table's D call of TRBD2 was not tested on the DNA. TRBV21-1 corresponds to a pseudogene. This CDR3 is built from 19 residues. The CDR3 loop reads CASSKVKGLTSGFNNEQFF. The DNA for the CDR3 is TGTGCCAGCAGCAAAGTGAAGGGACTGACTAGCGGGTTTAACAATGAGCAGTTCTTC.

There are many counts of this clonotype. This chain connects TRBV5-1 to TRBJ2-7; perhaps TRBD2 as D (5 bases). V was pared by 0 bases and J by 2 bases, with 6 bases between. This CDR3 is built from 13 residues. Germline CDR1 SGHRS, CDR2 YFSETQ. The CDR3 region is CASSLEGAYEQYF. The CDR3 DNA follows: TGCGCCAGCAGCTTGGAGGGAGCCTACGAGCAGTACTTC.

This clonotype was seen more than once but under ten times. The genes are TRBV7-2 and TRBJ2-2; D might be TRBD2 (5 bases). With 4 bases removed from V and 10 bases from J, the gap between germline ends came to 16 bases. Germline assignment: CDR1 SGHTA and CDR2 FQGNSA. The CDR3 has 14 residues. The CDR3 bases are TGTGCCAGCAGCTATAGCGACTCAAAGGCGGAGCTGTTTTTT. Protein: CASSYSDSKAELFF.

The genes are TRBV29-1 and TRBJ1-4; 10 nucleotides align to TRBD1. The CDR3 has 14 amino acids. With V trimmed by 6 bases and J by 5 bases, 6 bases remained unmatched. Germline V gene data show CDR1 as SQVTM and CDR2 as ANQGSEA. The CDR3 loop is CSVRQGAGNEKLFF. In nucleotides, the CDR3 is TGCAGCGTCCGACAGGGGGCAGGCAATGAAAAACTGTTTTTT.

The rearrangement joins TRBV2 to TRBJ1-3; D is undetermined. V gave up 8 bases and J gave up 3 bases, with 14 bases separating them. The germline V gene encodes CDR1 SNHLY and CDR2 FYNNEI. The length of the CDR3 is 14 residues. For the CDR3, the DNA is TGTGCCAGCGGAATGATGCCGAATGGAAACACCATATATTTT. This codes for CASGMMPNGNTIYF.

The chain has TRBV18 and TRBJ2-1; 10 nucleotides agree with TRBD2. The CDR3 is made up of 16 amino acids. Germline V gives CDR1 KGHSH, CDR2 LQKENI. With 5 bases clipped from V and 3 bases from J, the junction kept 7 bases outside the gene matches. In DNA form, the CDR3 reads TGTGCCAGCTCATTACTACTAGCGGGGTTCTACAATGAGCAGTTCTTC. It encodes CASSLLLAGFYNEQFF.